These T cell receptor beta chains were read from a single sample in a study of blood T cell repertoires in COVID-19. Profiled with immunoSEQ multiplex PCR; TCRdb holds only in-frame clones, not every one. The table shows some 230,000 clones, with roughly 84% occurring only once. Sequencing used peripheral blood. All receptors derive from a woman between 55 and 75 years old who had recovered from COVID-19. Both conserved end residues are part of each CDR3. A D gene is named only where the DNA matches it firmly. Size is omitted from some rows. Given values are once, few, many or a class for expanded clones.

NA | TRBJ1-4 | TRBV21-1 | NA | CASSKERATNEKLFF | TGTGCCAGCAGCAAAGAGAGGGCAACTAATGAAAAACTGTTTTTT
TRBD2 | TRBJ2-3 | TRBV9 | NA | CASSASGGSDTQYF | TGTGCCAGCAGCGCAAGCGGGGGGTCCGATACGCAGTATTTT
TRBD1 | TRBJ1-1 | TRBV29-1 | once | CSVVDRGGPTEAFF | TGCAGCGTGGTGGACAGGGGGGGGCCCACTGAAGCTTTCTTT
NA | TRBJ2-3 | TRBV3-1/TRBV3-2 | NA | CASNPGTRYSDTQYF | TGTGCCAGCAACCCGGGGACTCGCTACTCGGATACGCAGTATTTT
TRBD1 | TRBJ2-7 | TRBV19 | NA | CASSPGRTGVNEQYF | TGTGCCAGTAGTCCGGGGAGGACAGGGGTAAACGAGCAGTACTTC
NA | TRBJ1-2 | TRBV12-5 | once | CASGPGRREGYGYTF | TGTGCTAGTGGTCCCGGCCGGAGGGAGGGCTATGGCTACACCTTC
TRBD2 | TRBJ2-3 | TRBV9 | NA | CASSSIAGQDTQYF | TGTGCCAGCAGCTCGATAGCGGGGCAAGATACGCAGTATTTT
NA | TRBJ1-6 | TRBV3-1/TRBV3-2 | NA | CASGDMSSYNSPLHF | TGTGCCAGCGGGGACATGAGCTCCTATAATTCACCCCTCCACTTT
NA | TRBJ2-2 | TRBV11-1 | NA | CASSTDHGSGELFF | TGTGCCAGCAGCACCGATCACGGGTCCGGGGAGCTGTTTTTT
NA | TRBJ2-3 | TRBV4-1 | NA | CASRGASGRQPPRTDTQYF | TGCGCCAGCAGGGGGGCCTCGGGGCGGCAACCTCCTCGCACAGATACGCAGTATTTT
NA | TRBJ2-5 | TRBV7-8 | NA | CASSLLRETQYF | TGTGCCAGCAGCCTTCTCCGGGAGACCCAGTACTTC
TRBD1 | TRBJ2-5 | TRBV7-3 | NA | CASSSGQQETQYF | TGTGCCAGCAGCTCGGGACAGCAAGAGACCCAGTACTTC
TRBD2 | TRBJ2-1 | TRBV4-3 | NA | CASSQALSGGANEQFF | TGCGCCAGCAGCCAGGCCCTTAGCGGGGGGGCGAATGAGCAGTTCTTC
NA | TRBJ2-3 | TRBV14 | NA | CASSQEQTADTQYF | TGTGCCAGCAGCCAAGAACAGACGGCAGATACGCAGTATTTT
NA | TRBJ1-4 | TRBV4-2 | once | CASSQESTADEKLFF | TGTGCCAGCAGCCAAGAGTCAACCGCGGATGAAAAACTGTTTTTT
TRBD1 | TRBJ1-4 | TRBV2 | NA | CASSWGQLPGTNEKLFF | TGTGCCAGCAGTTGGGGACAGCTCCCCGGGACTAATGAAAAACTGTTTTTT
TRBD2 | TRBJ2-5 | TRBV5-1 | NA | CASSLSSGGETQYF | TGCGCCAGCAGCTTGAGTAGCGGGGGTGAGACCCAGTACTTC
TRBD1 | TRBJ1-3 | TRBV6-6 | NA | CASSLPSRQGQGNTIYF | TGTGCCAGCAGTCTTCCGTCCCGACAGGGGCAAGGAAACACCATATATTTT
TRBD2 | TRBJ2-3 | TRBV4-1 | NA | CASSQGEVSGGGDTQYF | TGCGCCAGCAGCCAAGGGGAAGTTAGCGGGGGGGGTGATACGCAGTATTTT
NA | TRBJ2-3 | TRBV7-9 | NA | CASSPLAGITDTQYF | TGTGCCAGCAGCCCGCTCGCGGGTATCACAGATACGCAGTATTTT
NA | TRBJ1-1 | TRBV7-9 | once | CASSLLNTEAFF | TGTGCCAGCAGCCTTTTGAACACTGAAGCTTTCTTT
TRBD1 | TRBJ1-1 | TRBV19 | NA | CASSNRGPVKNTEAFF | TGTGCCAGTAGTAACAGGGGGCCGGTTAAGAACACTGAAGCTTTCTTT
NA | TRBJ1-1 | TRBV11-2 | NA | CASSSTFRSGRGRSPEAFF | TGTGCCAGCAGCTCAACTTTCCGGTCGGGGAGGGGAAGATCCCCTGAAGCTTTCTTT
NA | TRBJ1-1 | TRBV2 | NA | CASTMNTEAFF | TGTGCCAGCACCATGAACACTGAAGCTTTCTTT
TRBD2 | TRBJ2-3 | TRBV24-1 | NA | CATSDGTSTDTQYF | TGTGCCACCAGTGATGGGACTAGTACAGATACGCAGTATTTT
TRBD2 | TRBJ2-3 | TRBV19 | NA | CASAGQRGGEDTQYF | TGTGCTAGCGCAGGGCAGCGGGGGGGGGAAGATACGCAGTATTTT
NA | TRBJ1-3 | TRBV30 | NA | CAWTLGTSGNTIYF | TGTGCCTGGACCCTGGGCACCTCTGGAAACACCATATATTTT
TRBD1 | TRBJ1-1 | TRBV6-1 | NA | CASSGPGTGASSEAFF | TGTGCCAGCAGTGGTCCCGGGACAGGGGCCTCCTCTGAAGCTTTCTTT
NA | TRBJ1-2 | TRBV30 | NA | CAWSVRRGWYGYTF | TGTGCCTGGAGTGTACGGCGGGGCTGGTATGGCTACACCTTC
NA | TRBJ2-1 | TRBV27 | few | CASRRLSGEQFF | TGTGCCAGCAGAAGGTTAAGCGGCGAGCAGTTCTTC
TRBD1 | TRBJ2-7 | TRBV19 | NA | CASSIRRGTGNSYEQYF | TGTGCCAGTAGTATTCGTCGCGGGACAGGGAACTCCTACGAGCAGTACTTC
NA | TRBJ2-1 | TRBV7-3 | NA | CASSDSGGNEQFF | TGTGCCAGCAGCGATAGCGGCGGCAATGAGCAGTTCTTC
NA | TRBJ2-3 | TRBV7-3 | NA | CASSLQSAGDTQYF | TGTGCCAGCAGCTTACAGAGCGCGGGAGATACGCAGTATTTT
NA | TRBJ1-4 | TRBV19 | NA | CASSPSSGTLATNEKLFF | TGTGCCAGTAGTCCTTCCTCTGGGACACTCGCAACTAATGAAAAACTGTTTTTT
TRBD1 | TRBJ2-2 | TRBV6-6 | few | CASSRYWTGSATGELFF | TGTGCCAGCAGTCGATATTGGACAGGGTCGGCCACCGGGGAGCTGTTTTTT
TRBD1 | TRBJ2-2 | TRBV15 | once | CATSHRGNAGELFF | TGTGCCACCAGTCACAGGGGAAACGCCGGGGAGCTGTTTTTT
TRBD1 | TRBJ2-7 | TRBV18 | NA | CASSPNEPYRGTPYEQYF | TGTGCCAGCTCACCCAACGAACCATACAGGGGGACCCCCTACGAGCAGTACTTC
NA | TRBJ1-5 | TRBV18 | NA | CASSLGTSNQPQHF | TGTGCCAGCTCATTAGGGACAAGCAATCAGCCCCAGCATTTT
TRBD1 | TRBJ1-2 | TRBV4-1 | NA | CASSQDLWDRDVYGYTF | TGCGCCAGCAGCCAAGATCTGTGGGACAGGGATGTCTATGGCTACACCTTC
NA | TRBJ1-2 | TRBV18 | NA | CASSPPSLPPGGYTF | TGTGCCAGCTCACCACCGAGCTTACCCCCGGGGGGCTACACCTTC
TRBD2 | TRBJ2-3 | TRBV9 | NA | CASSIGGAPDTQYF | TGTGCCAGCAGCATCGGGGGGGCCCCAGATACGCAGTATTTT
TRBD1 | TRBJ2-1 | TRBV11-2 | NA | CASSAGQGRNNEQFF | TGTGCCAGCAGCGCTGGACAGGGAAGGAACAATGAGCAGTTCTTC
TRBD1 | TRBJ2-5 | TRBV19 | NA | CASAKTGVQETQYF | TGTGCCAGCGCGAAGACAGGGGTTCAAGAGACCCAGTACTTC
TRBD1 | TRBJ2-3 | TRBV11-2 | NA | CASSGTGSPDTQYF | TGTGCCAGCAGCGGGACAGGGTCCCCAGATACGCAGTATTTT
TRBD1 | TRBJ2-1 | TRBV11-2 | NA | CASSVAPGQYNEQFF | TGTGCCAGCAGCGTAGCCCCGGGACAGTACAATGAGCAGTTCTTC
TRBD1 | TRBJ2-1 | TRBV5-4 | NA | CASSFQGASSEQFF | TGTGCCAGCAGCTTTCAGGGGGCCTCGAGTGAGCAGTTCTTC
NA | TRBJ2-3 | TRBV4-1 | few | CASSLREYTDTQYF | TGCGCCAGCAGCCTTCGGGAGTATACAGATACGCAGTATTTT
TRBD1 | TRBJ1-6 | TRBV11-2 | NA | CASSYPGQGAPLHF | TGTGCCAGCAGTTACCCGGGACAGGGGGCACCCCTCCACTTT
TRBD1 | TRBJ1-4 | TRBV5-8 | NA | CASSLQGAREKLFF | TGTGCCAGCAGCTTACAGGGGGCGCGCGAAAAACTGTTTTTT
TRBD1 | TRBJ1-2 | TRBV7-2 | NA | CASRQGPNYGYTF | TGTGCCAGCCGACAGGGGCCTAACTATGGCTACACCTTC